Sequencing of this T cell receptor beta chain was carried out in a study of T cells in Graves' hyperthyroidism and ophthalmopathy. Per germline, CDR1 MNHNS and CDR2 SASEGT. This CDR3 has 15 amino acids. The ends were cut back, 6 bases at V and 4 bases at J, with 17 bases in the middle. Findings of the study overall: Stable hyperthyroidism was told apart from ophthalmopathy by a model built on 13 V-J features.

TCR beta CDR3 region amplification was performed from RNA transcripts. With the HTBI primer set, the TCR CDR3 went through a first round of RT-PCR. TCRdb re-called the multiplex PCR reads with MiXCR, one entry per CDR3 protein. The sample contains 100,000 to 140,000 distinct CDR3 sequences, approximately 15% of which appear only once. In this sample, this clonotype turned up many times. Its cognate antigen is unknown. The chain carries TRBV6-1 and TRBJ2-3; weak D call: TRBD1 (6 bases). This TCR was recovered from a woman aged 50 to 65 with Graves' hyperthyroidism. Sequencing was done on a sample of blood. The CDR3 region is CASRFRQEPPDTQYF. The CDR3 DNA follows: TGTGCCAGCAGATTTAGACAGGAGCCGCCAGATACGCAGTATTTT.